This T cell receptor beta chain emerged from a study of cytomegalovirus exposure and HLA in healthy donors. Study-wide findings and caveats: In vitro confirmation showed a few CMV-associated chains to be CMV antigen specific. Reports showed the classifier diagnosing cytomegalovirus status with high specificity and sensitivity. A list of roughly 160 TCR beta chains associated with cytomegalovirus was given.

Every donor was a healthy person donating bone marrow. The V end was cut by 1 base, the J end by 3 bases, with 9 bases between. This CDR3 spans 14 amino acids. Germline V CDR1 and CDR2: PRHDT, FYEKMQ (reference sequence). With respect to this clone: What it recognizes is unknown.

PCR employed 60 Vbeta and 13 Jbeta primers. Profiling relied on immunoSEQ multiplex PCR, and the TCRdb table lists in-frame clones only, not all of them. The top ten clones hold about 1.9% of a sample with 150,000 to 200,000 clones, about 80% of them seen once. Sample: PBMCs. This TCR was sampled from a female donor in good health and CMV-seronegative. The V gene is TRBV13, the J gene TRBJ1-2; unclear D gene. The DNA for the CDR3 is TGTGCCAGCAGCTTAGTCAGGTCCCACTATGGCTACACCTTC. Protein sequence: CASSLVRSHYGYTF.